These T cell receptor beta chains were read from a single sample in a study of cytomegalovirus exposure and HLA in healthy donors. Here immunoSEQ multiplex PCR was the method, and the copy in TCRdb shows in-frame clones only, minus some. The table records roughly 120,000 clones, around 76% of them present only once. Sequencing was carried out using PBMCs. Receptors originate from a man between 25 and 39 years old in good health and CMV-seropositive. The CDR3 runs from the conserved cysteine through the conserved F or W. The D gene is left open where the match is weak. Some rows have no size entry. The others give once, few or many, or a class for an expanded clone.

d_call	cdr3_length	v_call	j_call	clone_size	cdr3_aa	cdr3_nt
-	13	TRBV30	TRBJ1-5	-	CAWSSRSNQPQHF	TGTGCCTGGAGTTCTCGGAGCAATCAGCCCCAGCATTTT
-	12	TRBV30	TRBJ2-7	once	CAWSRDSYEQYF	TGTGCCTGGAGCAGGGACTCCTACGAGCAGTACTTC
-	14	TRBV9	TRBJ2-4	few	CASSKTGPPDIQYF	TGTGCCAGCTCTAAAACAGGGCCACCGGACATTCAGTACTTC
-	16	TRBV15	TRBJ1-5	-	CATSRDKAVSNQPQHF	TGTGCCACCAGCAGAGATAAAGCCGTAAGCAATCAGCCCCAGCATTTT
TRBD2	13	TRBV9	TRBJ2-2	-	CASSGGRAGELFF	TGTGCCAGCAGCGGGGGGAGGGCCGGGGAGCTGTTTTTT
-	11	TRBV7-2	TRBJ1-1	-	CASSSDMAAFF	TGTGCCAGCAGTTCCGATATGGCAGCTTTCTTT
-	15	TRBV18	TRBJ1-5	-	CASSPNQGQNQPQHF	TGTGCCAGCTCACCAAATCAGGGGCAAAATCAGCCCCAGCATTTT
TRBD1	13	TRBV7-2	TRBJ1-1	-	CASSPGTATEAFF	TGTGCCAGCAGCCCAGGGACAGCCACTGAAGCTTTCTTT
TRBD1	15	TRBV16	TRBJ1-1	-	CASSQYRTGGPEAFF	TGTGCCAGCAGCCAATATCGGACAGGGGGACCTGAAGCTTTCTTT
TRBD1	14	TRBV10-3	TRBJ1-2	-	CAISDRGSTMGYTF	TGTGCCATCAGCGACAGGGGGTCGACAATGGGCTACACCTTC
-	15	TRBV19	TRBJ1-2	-	CASSSQRSANYGYTF	TGTGCCAGTAGTAGCCAACGAAGCGCTAACTATGGCTACACCTTC
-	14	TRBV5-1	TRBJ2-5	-	CASSWGDSQETQYF	TGCGCCAGCAGCTGGGGGGACAGTCAAGAGACCCAGTACTTC
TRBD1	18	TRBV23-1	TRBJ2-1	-	CASSQGTGGVEAFNEQFF	TGCGCCAGCAGTCAAGGGACAGGGGGAGTGGAGGCGTTCAATGAGCAGTTCTTC
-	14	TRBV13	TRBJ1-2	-	CASSPATVSYGYTF	TGTGCCAGCAGCCCGGCGACAGTAAGCTATGGCTACACCTTC
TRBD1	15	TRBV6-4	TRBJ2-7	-	CASSPTGDPSYEQYF	TGTGCCAGCAGTCCGACAGGGGACCCCTCCTACGAGCAGTACTTC
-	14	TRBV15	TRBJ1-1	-	CATSRASMNTEAFF	TGTGCCACCAGCAGAGCCAGTATGAACACTGAAGCTTTCTTT
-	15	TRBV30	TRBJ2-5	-	CAWGGPPGYSETQYF	TGTGCCTGGGGAGGGCCTCCAGGGTATTCGGAGACCCAGTACTTC
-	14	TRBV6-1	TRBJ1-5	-	CASSEGDRDQPQHF	TGTGCCAGCAGTGAAGGCGACAGAGATCAGCCCCAGCATTTT
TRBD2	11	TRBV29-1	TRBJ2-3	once	CSFAGGPTQYF	TGCAGCTTTGCGGGGGGGCCTACGCAGTATTTT
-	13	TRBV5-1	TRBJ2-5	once	CASSLDRQETQYF	TGCGCCAGCAGCTTGGACAGGCAAGAGACCCAGTACTTC
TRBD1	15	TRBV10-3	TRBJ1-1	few	CAISDSGTGGTEAFF	TGTGCCATCAGTGACTCCGGGACAGGGGGCACTGAAGCTTTCTTT
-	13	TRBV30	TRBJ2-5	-	CAWSVRGQETQYF	TGTGCCTGGAGTGTGAGGGGGCAAGAGACCCAGTACTTC
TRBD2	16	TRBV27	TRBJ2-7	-	CASSLSTSGVSYEQYF	TGTGCCAGCAGTTTATCGACTAGCGGGGTCTCCTACGAGCAGTACTTC
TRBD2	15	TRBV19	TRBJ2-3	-	CASSIGSGGIDTQYF	TGTGCCAGTAGTATAGGTTCCGGGGGGATTGATACGCAGTATTTT
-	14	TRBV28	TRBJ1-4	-	CASRFEGQSEKLFF	TGTGCCAGCCGTTTCGAGGGTCAGTCTGAAAAACTGTTTTTT
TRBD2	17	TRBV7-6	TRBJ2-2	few	CASSLYTLAGNTGELFF	TGTGCCAGCAGCTTATATACCCTAGCGGGGAACACCGGGGAGCTGTTTTTT
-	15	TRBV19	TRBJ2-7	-	CASSIVGDTSYEQYF	TGTGCCAGTAGTATTGTCGGGGACACCAGCTACGAGCAGTACTTC
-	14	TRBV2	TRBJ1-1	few	CASSGEGWNTEAFF	TGTGCCAGCAGTGGAGAGGGTTGGAACACTGAAGCTTTCTTT
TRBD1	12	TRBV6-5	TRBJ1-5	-	CASSGGGQPQHF	TGTGCCAGCAGTGGAGGGGGCCAGCCCCAGCATTTT
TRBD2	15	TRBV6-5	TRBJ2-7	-	CASTPGLADNYEQYF	TGTGCCAGCACCCCCGGACTAGCGGATAACTACGAGCAGTACTTC
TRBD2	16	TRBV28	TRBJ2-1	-	CASRRASGGQRNEQFF	TGTGCCAGCCGGCGAGCTAGCGGGGGCCAGAGGAATGAGCAGTTCTTC
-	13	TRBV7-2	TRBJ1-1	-	CASSLTENTEAFF	TGTGCCAGCAGCCTAACTGAGAACACTGAAGCTTTCTTT
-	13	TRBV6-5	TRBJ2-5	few	CASSYVGSETQYF	TGTGCCAGCAGTTACGTGGGCTCAGAGACCCAGTACTTC
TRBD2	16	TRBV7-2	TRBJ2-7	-	CASSSVPSGGGYEQYF	TGTGCCAGCAGCTCCGTCCCTAGCGGGGGGGGGTACGAGCAGTACTTC
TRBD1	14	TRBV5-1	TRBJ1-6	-	CASSSGTVNSPLHF	TGCGCCAGCAGCTCCGGGACAGTAAATTCACCCCTCCACTTT
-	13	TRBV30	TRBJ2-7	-	CAWSLTDRYEQYF	TGTGCCTGGAGTTTAACCGATCGGTACGAGCAGTACTTC
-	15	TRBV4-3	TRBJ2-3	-	CASSQDLGSPDTQYF	TGCGCCAGCAGCCAAGACCTCGGTTCCCCTGATACGCAGTATTTT
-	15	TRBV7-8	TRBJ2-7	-	CASSSTGTVDYEQYF	TGTGCCAGCAGCTCGACCGGGACTGTTGACTACGAGCAGTACTTC
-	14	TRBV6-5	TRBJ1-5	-	CASSAQGGSQPQHF	TGTGCCAGCAGCGCACAGGGAGGGAGTCAGCCCCAGCATTTT
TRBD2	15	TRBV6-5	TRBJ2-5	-	CASSYGAGDQETQYF	TGTGCCAGCAGTTACGGGGCGGGGGACCAAGAGACCCAGTACTTC
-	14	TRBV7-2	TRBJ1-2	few	CASRPSRQGYGYTF	TGTGCCAGCAGACCTAGTCGGCAGGGATATGGCTACACCTTC
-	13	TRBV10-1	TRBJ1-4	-	CASSEGDSRKLFF	TGCGCCAGCAGTGAAGGAGACAGCAGAAAACTGTTTTTT
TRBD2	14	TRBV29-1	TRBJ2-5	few	CSVPPASGEETQYF	TGCAGCGTTCCCCCGGCTAGCGGGGAAGAGACCCAGTACTTC
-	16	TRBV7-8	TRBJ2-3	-	CASSPRGSRNTDTQYF	TGTGCCAGCAGCCCTCGGGGGTCGAGGAACACAGATACGCAGTATTTT
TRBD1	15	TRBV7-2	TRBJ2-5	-	CASSLPGTGRETQYF	TGTGCCAGCAGCTTACCCGGGACAGGGAGAGAGACCCAGTACTTC
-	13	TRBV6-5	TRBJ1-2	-	CASSYDSGVSYTF	TGTGCCAGCAGTTACGATTCCGGGGTTAGCTACACCTTC
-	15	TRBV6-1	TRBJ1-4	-	CASMAGKEANEKLFF	TGTGCCAGCATGGCGGGGAAAGAGGCTAATGAAAAACTGTTTTTT
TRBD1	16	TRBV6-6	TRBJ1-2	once	CASSLQGAFPNYGYTF	TGTGCCAGCAGTTTGCAGGGGGCCTTTCCTAACTATGGCTACACCTTC
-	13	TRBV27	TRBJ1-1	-	CASRLSPNTEAFF	TGTGCCAGCAGGCTATCCCCGAACACTGAAGCTTTCTTT
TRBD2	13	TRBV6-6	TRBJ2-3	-	CASRSGTTDTQYF	TGTGCCAGCAGAAGCGGGACCACAGATACGCAGTATTTT
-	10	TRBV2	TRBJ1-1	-	CASSGTEAFF	TGTGCCAGCTCGGGCACTGAAGCTTTCTTT